Listed below are T cell receptor beta chains from one sample, sequenced in a study of T cells in Graves' hyperthyroidism and ophthalmopathy. MiXCR, run by TCRdb on the multiplex PCR reads, gives a single entry per CDR3 protein. The table lists around 340,000 distinct CDR3 sequences, about 15% of them singletons. Sequencing was carried out using blood. These receptor sequences come from a woman in her twenties or thirties with Graves' hyperthyroidism. Both conserved end residues are part of each CDR3. The D gene is left open where the match is weak. Not all rows give a size; the values are once, few, many and, for expanded clones, a class.

cdr3_nt cdr3_aa clone_size v_call cdr3_length j_call d_call
TGTGCCTGGAGTGTCTTCGCCCAAGTCACCGGGGAGCTGTTTTTT CAWSVFAQVTGELFF many TRBV30 15 TRBJ2-2 .
TGTGCCAGCAGTTACTCCGGAGGGAACACTGAAGCTTTCTTT CASSYSGGNTEAFF many TRBV6-2/TRBV6-3 14 TRBJ1-1 .
TGTGCCAGCGGATTTATAGACAGGGGAATTGGAAACACCATATATTTT CASGFIDRGIGNTIYF . TRBV27 16 TRBJ1-3 TRBD1
TGCGCCAGCAGCCAAGACGCCAGGATAAATCAGCCCCAGCATTTT CASSQDARINQPQHF . TRBV4-1 15 TRBJ1-5 .
TGTGCCAGCAGCTTGACGGACAGTAGGACTATAGAGCAGTACTTC CASSLTDSRTIEQYF . TRBV5-5 15 TRBJ2-7 .
TGTGCCAGCGCCAGACGGGACAGCAACACTGAAGCTTTCTTT CASARRDSNTEAFF . TRBV6-1 14 TRBJ1-1 TRBD1
TGTGCCACTACCTTCGAGGGATCGACTGGAAACACCATATATTTT CATTFEGSTGNTIYF many TRBV19 15 TRBJ1-3 .
TGCAGTGCTCCCAGGGGGCCCACTGAAGCTTTCTTT CSAPRGPTEAFF many TRBV20-1 12 TRBJ1-1 TRBD1
TGTGCCATCGGGACAGACAGGGCCCAAGAGACCCAGTACTTC CAIGTDRAQETQYF few TRBV10-3 14 TRBJ2-5 TRBD1
TGTGCCAGCAGCCTCACAGCTAACTACGAGCAGTACTTC CASSLTANYEQYF many TRBV28 13 TRBJ2-7 .
TGTGCCAGCACCTCGTCCGCGACAGGCGAGAACACTGAAGCTTTCTTT CASTSSATGENTEAFF many TRBV28 16 TRBJ1-1 .
TGTGCCAGCACGGGACAGGCTCAAGAGACCCAGTACTTC CASTGQAQETQYF few TRBV2 13 TRBJ2-5 TRBD1
TGTGCCACCGGACTAGCGGGAGCGCATGAGCAGTTCTTC CATGLAGAHEQFF many TRBV24-1 13 TRBJ2-1 TRBD2
TGCGCCAGCAGCTCGAGTCTAGGGAACACCGGGGAGCTGTTTTTT CASSSSLGNTGELFF . TRBV5-1 15 TRBJ2-2 .
TGTGCCAGCAGCAGGGACAGGGGCAATCAGCCCCAGCATTTT CASSRDRGNQPQHF many TRBV12-3/TRBV12-4 14 TRBJ1-5 TRBD1
TGTGCCAGCAGTCTTCGACAGGGATCGAGGGGAAACACCATATATTTT CASSLRQGSRGNTIYF many TRBV28 16 TRBJ1-3 TRBD1
TGTGCCAGCTCACGAGCGGGAGGTACTTCCTACGAGCAGTACTTC CASSRAGGTSYEQYF few TRBV18 15 TRBJ2-7 TRBD2
TGTGCCAGCAGTGATTGGAGTCAGCCCCAGCATTTT CASSDWSQPQHF many TRBV6-1 12 TRBJ1-5 .
TGCAGTGCTAGAGGGAGGGGGACGGACTTCAATGAGCAGTTCTTC CSARGRGTDFNEQFF few TRBV20-1 15 TRBJ2-1 .
TGTGCCAGCAGTGGCAGGGTAGAATCTTCCTACGAGCAGTACTTC CASSGRVESSYEQYF many TRBV28 15 TRBJ2-7 .
TGCGCCAGCAGCTTGGGTAGCGGGAAGGCAGATACGCAGTATTTT CASSLGSGKADTQYF many TRBV5-1 15 TRBJ2-3 TRBD2
TGTGCCAGCAGCCCTTACAGGGTTGCAGATACGCAGTATTTT CASSPYRVADTQYF few TRBV7-2 14 TRBJ2-3 .
TGTGCCAGCAGTTACTCCGGGACAGGGGGCGGTGGGGCCAACGTCCTGACTTTC CASSYSGTGGGGANVLTF many TRBV6-5 18 TRBJ2-6 TRBD1
TGTGCCAGCAGTTTATTCTCCGGGGGAGGGAATGAGCAGTTCTTC CASSLFSGGGNEQFF many TRBV12-3/TRBV12-4 15 TRBJ2-1 TRBD2
TGTGCCAGCAGCATCACCGGGACAGGGCGTCCCACTGAAGCTTTCTTT CASSITGTGRPTEAFF many TRBV7-9 16 TRBJ1-1 TRBD1
TGTGCCAGTAGTATCAACCGGGACCAACGTCGGCAGTTCTTC CASSINRDQRRQFF . TRBV19 14 TRBJ2-1 .
TGTGCCAGCACCAAACCGACAGGGTCAGGAGAGACCCAGTACTTC CASTKPTGSGETQYF many TRBV28 15 TRBJ2-5 TRBD1
TGTGCCAGCAGTGAACAGCTGGGGCGTGTGCTCGGGGCCAACGTCCTGACTTTC CASSEQLGRVLGANVLTF . TRBV2 18 TRBJ2-6 .
TGTGCCAGCAGTTTACCGAGCTCCTACAATGAGCAGTTCTTC CASSLPSSYNEQFF many TRBV28 14 TRBJ2-1 .
TGCAGTGCTAGAGCGGGACAGGGGACTCTAGCGGGTCTTTACGAGCAGTACTTC CSARAGQGTLAGLYEQYF few TRBV20-1 18 TRBJ2-7 TRBD1
TGTGCCAGCAGTTTTAGTTCGGGGAATGACAATCAGCCCCAGCATTTT CASSFSSGNDNQPQHF many TRBV12-3/TRBV12-4 16 TRBJ1-5 .
TGCGCCAGCAGCCCCCGGGACAGGGTAGTAGGTGAGCAGTTCTTC CASSPRDRVVGEQFF many TRBV5-1 15 TRBJ2-1 TRBD1
TGCGCCAGCAGCCTCCCGGGACGGAGGAACTATGGCTACACCTTC CASSLPGRRNYGYTF few TRBV4-1 15 TRBJ1-2 .
TGCGCCAGCAGTGAGTCGAGCCTAGGGGAGACCCAGTACTTC CASSESSLGETQYF few TRBV10-2 14 TRBJ2-5 .
TGCAGTGCCATAAACAGGGGCGAGGGGGATGGCTACACCTTC CSAINRGEGDGYTF few TRBV20-1 14 TRBJ1-2 TRBD1
TGTGCCAGCAGCCAGGACAGGGAAGGGGATAACACCTTC CASSQDREGDNTF . TRBV7-9 13 TRBJ1-2 TRBD1
TGCAGTGCTAGAGATGTGGATGCAACTAATGAAAAACTGTTTTTT CSARDVDATNEKLFF . TRBV20-1 15 TRBJ1-4 .
TGTGCCAGCAGCTTAGATCTTGCCGATGAAGCTTTCTTT CASSLDLADEAFF many TRBV11-2 13 TRBJ1-1 .
TGTGCCAGCAGCCCGAACGGACAAGTCCTCTATGGCTACACCTTC CASSPNGQVLYGYTF many TRBV11-2 15 TRBJ1-2 .
TGTGCCAGCAGCGAAAAAGCTCTCTCCGCGCAGTACTTC CASSEKALSAQYF many TRBV7-9 13 TRBJ2-7 .
TGCGCCAGCAGCTTGGATCCTAGCGGGATCTACGAGCAGTACTTC CASSLDPSGIYEQYF few TRBV5-1 15 TRBJ2-7 TRBD2
TGTGCCAGCAGCTTAAGGCGCGGGGGACAGGGAAGAGCTGGAAACACCATATATTTT CASSLRRGGQGRAGNTIYF few TRBV11-2 19 TRBJ1-3 TRBD1
TGTGCCAGCAGGCGGACGGACTATGGCTACACCTTC CASRRTDYGYTF many TRBV28 12 TRBJ1-2 .
TGCGCCAGCAGGGCCGGGACAGGGGGCCTTGAAAAACTGTTTTTT CASRAGTGGLEKLFF . TRBV10-1 15 TRBJ1-4 TRBD1
TGTGCCAGCAGCTTAGTTGAGCGGGTCACCTACAATGAGCAGTTCTTC CASSLVERVTYNEQFF . TRBV7-9 16 TRBJ2-1 .
TGCAGCGGGGTTAACAGGGGTGGCTACACCTTC CSGVNRGGYTF . TRBV29-1 11 TRBJ1-2 TRBD1
TGTGCCAAGGCCAGCGGACCTAACACCGGGGAGCTGTTTTTT CAKASGPNTGELFF . TRBV7-2 14 TRBJ2-2 .
TGCAGTGCTAGATGGGGGGGGGGGGCTAGCGGGAGGGCCCTTGACCTCGATGAGCAGTTCTTC CSARWGGGASGRALDLDEQFF . TRBV20-1 21 TRBJ2-1 TRBD2
TGCGCAGGACTGGGCCAGACCACCTACGAGCAGTACTTC CAGLGQTTYEQYF . TRBV20-1 13 TRBJ2-7 .
TGTGCCAGCAGCCAAGCTCCATGGACAGGTCTTCAGTACTTC CASSQAPWTGLQYF few TRBV14 14 TRBJ2-7 TRBD1
TGCAGTGCTAGGGGGGGACTAGCGGGCCCCAAGTGGGCCCCTACCGAGCAGTACTTC CSARGGLAGPKWAPTEQYF . TRBV20-1 19 TRBJ2-7 TRBD2
TGTGCCAGCAGTGAATCTAGCGGGAGCTACAATGAGCAGTTCTTC CASSESSGSYNEQFF many TRBV6-1 15 TRBJ2-1 TRBD2
TGTGCCGGAGCCGTGGGGGGACAGGGGAAAGCTGAAGCTTTCTTT CAGAVGGQGKAEAFF many TRBV6-1 15 TRBJ1-1 TRBD1